This TCR beta chain was identified in a study of neurological immune-mediated disorders. The V segment lost 7 bases and the J segment 7 bases; nucleotides outside the gene matches: 12. This CDR3 has 14 amino acids. Germline values: CDR1 ENHRY, CDR2 SYGVKD. One entry per CDR3 protein results from TCRdb running MiXCR on the 5' RACE reads. The sample comprises approximately 30,000 distinct CDR3 sequences, 13% of which are singletons, and 2.3% rests with the top ten. Time point of the sample: longitudinal time-point 2. Unsorted libraries came from 2 million PBMCs stored at -80 °C. The study's findings and limits: The level of TCR clonal expansion was highest in patients with HTLV-1-associated myelopathy and lowest in multiple sclerosis, where it fell below the level seen in healthy controls.

In its sample, this clonotype was seen many times. What it binds is unknown. The receptor's source is a woman in her thirties or forties in good health. Source material: PBMCs. The J gene is TRBJ2-5, the V gene TRBV10-3; 7 nucleotides align to TRBD2. The CDR3 reads CAINPSGGLGTQYF. The CDR3 bases are TGTGCCATCAACCCTAGCGGCGGGCTTGGGACCCAGTACTTC.